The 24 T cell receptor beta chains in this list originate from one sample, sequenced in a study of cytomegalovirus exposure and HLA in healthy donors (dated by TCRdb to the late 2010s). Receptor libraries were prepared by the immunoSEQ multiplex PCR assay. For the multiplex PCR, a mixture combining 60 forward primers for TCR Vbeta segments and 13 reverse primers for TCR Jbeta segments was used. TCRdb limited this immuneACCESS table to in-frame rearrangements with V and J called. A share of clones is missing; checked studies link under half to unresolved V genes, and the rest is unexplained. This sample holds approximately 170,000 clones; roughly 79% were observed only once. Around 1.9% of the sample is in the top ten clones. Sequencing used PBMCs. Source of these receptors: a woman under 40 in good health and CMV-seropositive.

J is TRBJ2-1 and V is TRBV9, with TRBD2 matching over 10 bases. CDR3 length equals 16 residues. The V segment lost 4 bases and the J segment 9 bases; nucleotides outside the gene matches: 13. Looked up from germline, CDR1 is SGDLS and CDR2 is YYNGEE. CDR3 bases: TGTGCCAGCAGCCCTGTAGTAGCGGGGGGTTTTGGTGAGCAGTTCTTC. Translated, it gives CASSPVVAGGFGEQFF. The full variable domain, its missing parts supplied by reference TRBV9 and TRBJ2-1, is DSGVTQTPKHLITATGQRVTLRCSPRSGDLSVYWYQQSLDQGLQFLIQYYNGEERAKGNILERFSAQQFPDLHSELNLSSLELGDSALYFCASSPVVAGGFGEQFFGPGTRLTVL.

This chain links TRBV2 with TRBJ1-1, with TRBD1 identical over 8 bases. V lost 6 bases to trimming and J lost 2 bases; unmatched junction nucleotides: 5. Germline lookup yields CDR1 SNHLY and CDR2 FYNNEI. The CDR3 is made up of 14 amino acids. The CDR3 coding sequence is TGTGCCAGCAGCCCTGGACAGGGAAACACTGAAGCTTTCTTT. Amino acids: CASSPGQGNTEAFF.

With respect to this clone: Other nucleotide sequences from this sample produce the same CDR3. CDR3: CASSIVQGNQPQHF. The CDR3 coding sequence is TGTGCCAGTAGTATAGTACAGGGAAATCAGCCCCAGCATTTT. The chain couples TRBV19 to TRBJ1-5; D is perhaps TRBD1 (6 bases). Trimming left V 1 base short and J 4 bases short, with 8 bases between. The length of the CDR3 is 14 residues. Germline CDR1 reads LNHDA; CDR2 reads SQIVND (reference sequence).

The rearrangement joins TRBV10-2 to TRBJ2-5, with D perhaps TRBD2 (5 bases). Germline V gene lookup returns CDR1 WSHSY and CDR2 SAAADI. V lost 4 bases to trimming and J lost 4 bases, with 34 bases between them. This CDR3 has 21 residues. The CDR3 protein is CASSASGFSQDSWELGETQYF. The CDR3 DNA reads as TGCGCCAGCAGTGCCTCCGGCTTTTCGCAGGATAGTTGGGAGTTGGGAGAGACCCAGTACTTC.

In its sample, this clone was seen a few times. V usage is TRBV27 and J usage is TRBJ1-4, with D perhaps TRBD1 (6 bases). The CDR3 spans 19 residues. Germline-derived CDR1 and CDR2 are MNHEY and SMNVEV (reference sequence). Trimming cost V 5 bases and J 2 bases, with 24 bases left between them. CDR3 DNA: TGTGCCAGCAGTCCACGAACCGTAGACAGGTTGTTCACTAATGAAAAACTGTTTTTT. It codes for CASSPRTVDRLFTNEKLFF.

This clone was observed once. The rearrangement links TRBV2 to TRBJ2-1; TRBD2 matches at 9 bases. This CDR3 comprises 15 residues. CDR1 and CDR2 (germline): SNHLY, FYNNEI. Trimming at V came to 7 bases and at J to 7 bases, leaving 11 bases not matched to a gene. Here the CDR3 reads CASKGGAGGRNEQFF. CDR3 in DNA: TGTGCCAGCAAGGGTGGAGCGGGAGGTAGGAATGAGCAGTTCTTC.

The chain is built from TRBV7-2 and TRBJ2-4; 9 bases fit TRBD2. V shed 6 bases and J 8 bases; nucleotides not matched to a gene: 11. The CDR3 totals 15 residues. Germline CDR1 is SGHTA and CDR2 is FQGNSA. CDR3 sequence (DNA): TGTGCCAGCAGGAAAGCGGGAGGAAGTATGGACATTCAGTACTTC. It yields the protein CASRKAGGSMDIQYF.

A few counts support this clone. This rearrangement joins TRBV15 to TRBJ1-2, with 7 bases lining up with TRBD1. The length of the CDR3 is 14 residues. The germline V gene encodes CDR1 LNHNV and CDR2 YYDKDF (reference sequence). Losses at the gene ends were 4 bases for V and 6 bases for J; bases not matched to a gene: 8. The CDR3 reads CATSKGAWGDGYTF. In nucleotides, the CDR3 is TGTGCCACCAGCAAGGGGGCTTGGGGCGATGGCTACACCTTC.

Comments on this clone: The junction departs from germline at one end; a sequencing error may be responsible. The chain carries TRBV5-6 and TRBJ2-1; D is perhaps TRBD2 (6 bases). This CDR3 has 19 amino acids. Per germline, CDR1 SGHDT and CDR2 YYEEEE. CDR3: CASTLGELRLALSYNEQFF. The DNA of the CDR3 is TGTGCCAGCACCTTGGGTGAGCTCCGGCTAGCGTTGTCCTACAATGAGCAGTTCTTC.

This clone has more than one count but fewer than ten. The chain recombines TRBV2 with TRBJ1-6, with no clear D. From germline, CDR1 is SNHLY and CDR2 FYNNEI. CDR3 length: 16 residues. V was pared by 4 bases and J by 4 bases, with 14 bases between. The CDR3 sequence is CASSALRLTYNSPLHF. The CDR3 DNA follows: TGTGCCAGCAGTGCGCTGCGTCTGACTTATAATTCACCCCTCCACTTT.

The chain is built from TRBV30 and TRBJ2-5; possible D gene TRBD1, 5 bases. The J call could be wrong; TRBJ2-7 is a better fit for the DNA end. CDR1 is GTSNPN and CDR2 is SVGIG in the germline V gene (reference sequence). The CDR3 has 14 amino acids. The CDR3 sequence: CAWSATVLAYEQYF. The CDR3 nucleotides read TGTGCCTGGAGTGCGACAGTGCTTGCCTACGAGCAGTACTTC.

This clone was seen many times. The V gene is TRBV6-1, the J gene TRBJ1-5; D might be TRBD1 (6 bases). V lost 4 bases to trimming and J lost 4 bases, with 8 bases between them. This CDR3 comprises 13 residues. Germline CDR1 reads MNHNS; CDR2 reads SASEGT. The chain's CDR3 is CASSVQGNQPQHF. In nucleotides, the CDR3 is TGTGCCAGCAGTGTCCAGGGGAATCAGCCCCAGCATTTT.

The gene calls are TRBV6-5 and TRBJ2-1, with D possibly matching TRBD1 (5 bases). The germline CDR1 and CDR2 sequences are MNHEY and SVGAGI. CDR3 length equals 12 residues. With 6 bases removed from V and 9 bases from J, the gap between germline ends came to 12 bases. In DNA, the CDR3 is TGTGCCAGCAGCCGCGCTAGGGGTGAGCAGTTCTTC. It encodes CASSRARGEQFF.

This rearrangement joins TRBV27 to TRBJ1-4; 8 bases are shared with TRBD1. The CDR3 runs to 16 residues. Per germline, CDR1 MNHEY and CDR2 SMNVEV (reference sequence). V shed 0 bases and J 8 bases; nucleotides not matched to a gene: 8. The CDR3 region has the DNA TGTGCCAGCAGTTTATCGGGGCGGACAGGGATAGAAAAACTGTTTTTT. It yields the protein CASSLSGRTGIEKLFF.

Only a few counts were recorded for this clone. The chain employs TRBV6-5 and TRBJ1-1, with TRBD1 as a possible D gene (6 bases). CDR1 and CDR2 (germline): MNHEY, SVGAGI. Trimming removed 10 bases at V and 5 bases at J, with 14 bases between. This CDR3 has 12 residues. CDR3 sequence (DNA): TGTGCCACTTACAGGGAATCGACTGAAGCTTTCTTT. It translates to CATYRESTEAFF.

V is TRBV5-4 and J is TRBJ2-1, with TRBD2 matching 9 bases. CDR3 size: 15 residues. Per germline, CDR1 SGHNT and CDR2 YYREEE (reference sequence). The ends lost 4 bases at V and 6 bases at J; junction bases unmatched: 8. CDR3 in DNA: TGTGCCAGCAGCCACAAGCGGGAGGAAGGCAATGAGCAGTTCTTC. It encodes CASSHKREEGNEQFF.

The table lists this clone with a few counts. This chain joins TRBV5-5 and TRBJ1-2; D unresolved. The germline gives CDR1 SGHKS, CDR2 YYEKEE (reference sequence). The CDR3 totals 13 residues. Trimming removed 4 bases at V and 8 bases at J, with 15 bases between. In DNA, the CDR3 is TGTGCCAGCAGCCCCGAGGGTCTTGCGGGCTACACCTTC. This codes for CASSPEGLAGYTF.

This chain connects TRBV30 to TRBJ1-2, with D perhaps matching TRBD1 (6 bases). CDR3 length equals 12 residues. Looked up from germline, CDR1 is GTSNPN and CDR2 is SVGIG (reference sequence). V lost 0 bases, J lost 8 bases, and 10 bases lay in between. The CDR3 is CAWSVGTGGYTF. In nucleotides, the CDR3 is TGTGCCTGGAGTGTTGGAACAGGGGGCTACACCTTC.

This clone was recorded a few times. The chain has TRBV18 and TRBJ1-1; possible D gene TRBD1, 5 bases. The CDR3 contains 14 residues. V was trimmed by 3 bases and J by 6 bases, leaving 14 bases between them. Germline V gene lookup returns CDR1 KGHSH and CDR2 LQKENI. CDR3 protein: CASSPLQGGAEAFF. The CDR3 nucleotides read TGTGCCAGCTCACCCCTTCAGGGAGGTGCTGAAGCTTTCTTT.

The CDR3 region has the DNA TGTGCCAGTAGTATGGCCTATCGATCTCCGGGACAGCTTTATGGCTACACCTTC. Its translation: CASSMAYRSPGQLYGYTF. The chain has TRBV19 and TRBJ1-2; 7 bases map to TRBD1. V trimming: 3 bases; J trimming: 5 bases; junction bases outside the gene matches: 18. The CDR3 is 18 residues long. Germline CDR1 LNHDA, CDR2 SQIVND (reference sequence).

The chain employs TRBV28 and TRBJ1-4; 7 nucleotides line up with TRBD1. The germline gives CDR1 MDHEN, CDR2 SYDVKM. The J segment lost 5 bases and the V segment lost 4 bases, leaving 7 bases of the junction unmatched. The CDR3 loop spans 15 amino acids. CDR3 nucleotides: TGTGCCAGCAGTTACGGGACAGAGAAAAATGAAAAACTGTTTTTT. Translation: CASSYGTEKNEKLFF.

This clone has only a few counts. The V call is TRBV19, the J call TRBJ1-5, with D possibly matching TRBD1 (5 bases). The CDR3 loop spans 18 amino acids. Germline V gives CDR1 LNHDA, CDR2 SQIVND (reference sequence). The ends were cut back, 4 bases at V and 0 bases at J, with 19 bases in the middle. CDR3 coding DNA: TGTGCCAGTAGTAAACAGGTATTCCGGAAAAATAGCAATCAGCCCCAGCATTTT. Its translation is CASSKQVFRKNSNQPQHF.

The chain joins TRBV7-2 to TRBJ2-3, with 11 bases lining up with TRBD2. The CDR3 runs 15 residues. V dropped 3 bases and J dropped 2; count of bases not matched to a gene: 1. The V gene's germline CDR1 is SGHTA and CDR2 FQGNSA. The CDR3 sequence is CASSLTSGATDTQYF. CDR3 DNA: TGTGCCAGCAGCTTGACTAGCGGGGCCACAGATACGCAGTATTTT. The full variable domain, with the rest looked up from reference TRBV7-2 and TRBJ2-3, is GAGVSQSPSNKVTEKGKDVELRCDPISGHTALYWYRQSLGQGLEFLIYFQGNSAPDKSGLPSDRFSAERTGGSVSTLTIQRTQQEDSAVYLCASSLTSGATDTQYFGPGTRLTVL.

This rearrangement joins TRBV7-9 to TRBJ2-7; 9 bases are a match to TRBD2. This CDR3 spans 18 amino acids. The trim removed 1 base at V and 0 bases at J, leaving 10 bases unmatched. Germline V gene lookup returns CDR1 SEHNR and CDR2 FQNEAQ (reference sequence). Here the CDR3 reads CASSLVISLAGSSYEQYF. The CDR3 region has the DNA TGTGCCAGCAGCTTAGTTATTAGTCTAGCGGGGTCCTCCTACGAGCAGTACTTC.